This is a list of T cell receptor beta chains from one sample in a study of T cell repertoires in cytomegalovirus infection. One entry per CDR3 protein, called by TCRdb with MiXCR from the reads. The repertoire holds approximately 600,000 distinct CDR3 sequences, about 40% seen once, with about 46% in the top ten. These TCRs are of unknown antigen specificity. The specimen was cultured PBMCs, collected from culture after CMV antigen stimulation. Receptor source: a human donor in good health (CMV status not recorded). Some clones in this sample may be carry-over from other donors' samples. CDR3s include the opening cysteine and the closing phenylalanine or tryptophan.

CDR3aa	j_gene	v_gene
CAIRNGSTDTQYF	TRBJ2-3	TRBV10-3
CASSPGGGGGSGEQFF	TRBJ2-1	TRBV7-2
CASSAGTPVTEAFF	TRBJ1-1	TRBV19
CASSSRGELPYEQYF	TRBJ2-7	TRBV13
CASSFATGRDTEAFF	TRBJ1-1	TRBV7-8
CASTEEGGPDTQYF	TRBJ2-3	TRBV2
CSARPGTANPGLYGYTF	TRBJ1-2	TRBV20-1
CASSLSGTANNEQFF	TRBJ2-1	TRBV11-2
CSVRDGSLYEQYF	TRBJ2-7	TRBV29-1
CASRGGYAEAFF	TRBJ1-1	TRBV5-6
CAISVSRGMGTEAFF	TRBJ1-1	TRBV10-3
CASRAGGQIGQYF	TRBJ2-7	TRBV6-1
CASSSNGFWEKLFF	TRBJ1-4	TRBV6-5
CASSLEARSGPQHF	TRBJ1-5	TRBV7-2
CAISELGAGEQYF	TRBJ2-7	TRBV10-3
CASSPRDKASGELFF	TRBJ2-2	TRBV4-1
CAVLAVGTQYF	TRBJ2-5	TRBV7-6
CASSYSSGYYGYTF	TRBJ1-2	TRBV6-2/TRBV6-3